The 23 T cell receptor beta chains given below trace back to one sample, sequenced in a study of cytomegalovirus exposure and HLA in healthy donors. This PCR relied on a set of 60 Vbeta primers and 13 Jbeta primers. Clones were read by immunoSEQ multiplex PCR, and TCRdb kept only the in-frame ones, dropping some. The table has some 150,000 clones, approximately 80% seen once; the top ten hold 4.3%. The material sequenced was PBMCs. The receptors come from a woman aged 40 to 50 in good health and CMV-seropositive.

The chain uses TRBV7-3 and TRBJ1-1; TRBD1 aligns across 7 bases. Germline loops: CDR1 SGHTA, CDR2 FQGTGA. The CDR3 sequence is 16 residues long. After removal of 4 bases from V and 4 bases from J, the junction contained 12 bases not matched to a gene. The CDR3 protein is CASSSWSTGSATEAFF. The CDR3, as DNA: TGTGCCAGCAGCTCGTGGTCGACAGGGTCGGCCACTGAAGCTTTCTTT.

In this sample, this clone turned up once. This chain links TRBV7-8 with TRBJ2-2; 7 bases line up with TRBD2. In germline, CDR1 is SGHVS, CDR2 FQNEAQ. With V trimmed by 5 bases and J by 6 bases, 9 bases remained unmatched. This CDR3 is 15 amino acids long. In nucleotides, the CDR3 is TGTGCCAGCAGCAAAACGGAGGGAGGGGCCGGGGAGCTGTTTTTT. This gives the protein CASSKTEGGAGELFF.

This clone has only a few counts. CDR3 sequence (DNA): TGTGCCAGCAGCTCAGGGCTGGAAGCTTTCTTT. Translating gives CASSSGLEAFF. V and J are TRBV28 and TRBJ1-1; TRBD1 is a possible D gene (5 bases). Germline assignment: CDR1 MDHEN and CDR2 SYDVKM. The CDR3 is 11 residues long. V lost 6 bases, J lost 8 bases, and 10 bases lay in between.

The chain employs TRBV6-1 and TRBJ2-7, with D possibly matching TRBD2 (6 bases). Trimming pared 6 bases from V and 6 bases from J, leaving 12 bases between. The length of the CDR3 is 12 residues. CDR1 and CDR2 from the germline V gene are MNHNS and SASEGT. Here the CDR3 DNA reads TGTGCCAGCAGCGCGGTGGGGGGCGAGCAGTACTTC. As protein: CASSAVGGEQYF.

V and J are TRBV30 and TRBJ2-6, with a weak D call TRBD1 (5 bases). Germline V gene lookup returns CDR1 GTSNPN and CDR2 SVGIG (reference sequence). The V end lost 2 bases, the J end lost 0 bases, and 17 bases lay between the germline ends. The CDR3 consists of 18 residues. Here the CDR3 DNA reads TGTGCCTGGAGTAATCCGGACAATTTCTTCTCTGGGGCCAACGTCCTGACTTTC. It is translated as CAWSNPDNFFSGANVLTF.

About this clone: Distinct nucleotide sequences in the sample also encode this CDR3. This CDR3 reads CASSLAVSGRRETQYF. CDR3 DNA: TGTGCCAGCAGCTTAGCTGTTAGCGGGAGGCGGGAGACCCAGTACTTC. V usage is TRBV7-8 and J usage is TRBJ2-5, with TRBD2 matching 10 bases. This CDR3 contains 16 residues. The V segment lost 0 bases and the J segment 5 bases; nucleotides outside the gene matches: 6. CDR1 is SGHVS, CDR2 FQNEAQ, per germline. The whole variable domain, filled in from reference TRBV7-8 and TRBJ2-5, reads GAGVSQSPRYKVAKRGQDVALRCDPISGHVSLFWYQQALGQGPEFLTYFQNEAQLDKSGLPSDRFFAERPEGSVSTLKIQRTQQEDSAVYLCASSLAVSGRRETQYFGPGTRLLVL.

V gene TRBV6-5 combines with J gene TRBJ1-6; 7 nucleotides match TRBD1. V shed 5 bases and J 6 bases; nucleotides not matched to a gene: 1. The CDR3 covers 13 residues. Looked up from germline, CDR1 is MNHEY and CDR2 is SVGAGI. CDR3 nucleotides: TGTGCCAGCAGTGGGACAGTTAATTCACCCCTCCACTTT. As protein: CASSGTVNSPLHF.

CDR3 loop: CASNLLGGAGTDTQYF. The CDR3 DNA reads as TGCGCCAGCAACCTGCTAGGGGGAGCGGGCACAGATACGCAGTATTTT. The V gene is TRBV5-1, the J gene TRBJ2-3; D perhaps matches TRBD1 (6 bases). V gave up 6 bases and J gave up 1 base, with 18 bases separating them. The CDR3 loop spans 16 amino acids. Germline V lookup: CDR1 SGHRS, CDR2 YFSETQ.

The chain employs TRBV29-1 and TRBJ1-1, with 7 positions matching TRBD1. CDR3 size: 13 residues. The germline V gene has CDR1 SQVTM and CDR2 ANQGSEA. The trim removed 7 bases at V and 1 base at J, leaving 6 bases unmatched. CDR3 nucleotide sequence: TGCAGCGCACAGAGACAGGGGAACACTGAAGCTTTCTTT. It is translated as CSAQRQGNTEAFF.

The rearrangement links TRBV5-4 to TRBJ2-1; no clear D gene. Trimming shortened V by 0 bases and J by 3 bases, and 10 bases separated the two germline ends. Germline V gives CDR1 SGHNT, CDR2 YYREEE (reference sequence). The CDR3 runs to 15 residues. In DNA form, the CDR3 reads TGTGCCAGCAGCTTGGGGCAGGTGAACTACAATGAGCAGTTCTTC. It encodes CASSLGQVNYNEQFF.

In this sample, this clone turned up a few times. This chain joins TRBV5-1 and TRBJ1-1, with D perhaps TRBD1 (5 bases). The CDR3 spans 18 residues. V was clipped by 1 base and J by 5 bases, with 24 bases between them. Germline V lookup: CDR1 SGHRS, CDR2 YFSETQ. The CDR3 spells CASSLRAGTELQRTEAFF. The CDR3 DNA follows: TGCGCCAGCAGCTTGCGGGCCGGGACTGAATTACAAAGGACTGAAGCTTTCTTT.

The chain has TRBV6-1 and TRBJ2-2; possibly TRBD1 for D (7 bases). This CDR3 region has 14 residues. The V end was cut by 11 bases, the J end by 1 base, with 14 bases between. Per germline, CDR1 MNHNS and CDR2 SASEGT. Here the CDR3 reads CAAAQGGNTGELFF. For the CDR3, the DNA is TGTGCCGCAGCTCAGGGGGGGAACACCGGGGAGCTGTTTTTT.

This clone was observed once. CDR3 loop: CAWSVSSRGEQYF. In DNA, the CDR3 is TGTGCCTGGAGTGTAAGTAGCCGAGGGGAGCAGTACTTC. The chain employs TRBV30 and TRBJ2-7; D is possibly TRBD2 (5 bases). V lost 0 bases to trimming and J lost 7 bases, with 13 bases between them. The CDR3 sequence is 13 residues long. Germline values: CDR1 GTSNPN, CDR2 SVGIG (reference sequence).

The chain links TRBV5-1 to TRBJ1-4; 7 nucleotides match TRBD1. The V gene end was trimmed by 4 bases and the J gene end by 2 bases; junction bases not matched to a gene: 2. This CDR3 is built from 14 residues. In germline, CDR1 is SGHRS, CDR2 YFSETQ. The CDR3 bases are TGCGCCAGCAGCAACAGGGGCACTAATGAAAAACTGTTTTTT. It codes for CASSNRGTNEKLFF.

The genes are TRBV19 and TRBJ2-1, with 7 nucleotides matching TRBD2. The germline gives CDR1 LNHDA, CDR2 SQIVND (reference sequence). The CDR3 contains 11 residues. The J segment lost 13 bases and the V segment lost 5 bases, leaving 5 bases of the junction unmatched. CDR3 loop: CASSGRGLQFF. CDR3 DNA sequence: TGTGCCAGTAGTGGGAGGGGTTTACAGTTCTTC. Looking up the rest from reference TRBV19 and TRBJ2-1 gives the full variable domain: DGGITQSPKYLFRKEGQNVTLSCEQNLNHDAMYWYRQDPGQGLRLIYYSQIVNDFQKGDIAEGYSVSREKKESFPLTVTSAQKNPTAFYLCASSGRGLQFFGPGTRLTVL.

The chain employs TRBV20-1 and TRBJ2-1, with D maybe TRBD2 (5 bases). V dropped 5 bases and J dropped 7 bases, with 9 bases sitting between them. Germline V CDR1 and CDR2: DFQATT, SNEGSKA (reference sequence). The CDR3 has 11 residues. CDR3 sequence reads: CSAERGNEQFF. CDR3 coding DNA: TGCAGTGCTGAACGAGGGAATGAGCAGTTCTTC.

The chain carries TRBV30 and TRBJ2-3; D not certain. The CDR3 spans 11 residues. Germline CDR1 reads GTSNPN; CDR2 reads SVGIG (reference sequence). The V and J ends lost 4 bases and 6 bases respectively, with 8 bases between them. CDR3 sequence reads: CAWTPRDTQYF. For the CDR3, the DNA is TGTGCCTGGACCCCCAGGGATACGCAGTATTTT. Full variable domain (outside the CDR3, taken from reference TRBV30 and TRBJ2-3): SQTIHQWPATLVQPVGSPLSLECTVEGTSNPNLYWYRQAAGRGLQLLFYSVGIGQISSEVPQNLSASRPQDRQFILSSKKLLLSDSGFYLCAWTPRDTQYFGPGTRLTVL.

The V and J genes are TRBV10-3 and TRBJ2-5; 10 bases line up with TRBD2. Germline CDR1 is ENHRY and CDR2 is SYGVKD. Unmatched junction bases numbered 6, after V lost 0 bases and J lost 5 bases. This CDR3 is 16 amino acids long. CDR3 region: CAISESLAGVAETQYF. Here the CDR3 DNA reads TGTGCCATCAGTGAGTCCCTAGCGGGAGTAGCCGAGACCCAGTACTTC.

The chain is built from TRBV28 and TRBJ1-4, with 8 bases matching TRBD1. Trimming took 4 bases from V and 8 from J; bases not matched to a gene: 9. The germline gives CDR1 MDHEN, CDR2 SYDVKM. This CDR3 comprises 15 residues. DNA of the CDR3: TGTGCCAGCAGTTCCCTCGACAGGGGTGACGAAAAACTGTTTTTT. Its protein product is CASSSLDRGDEKLFF.

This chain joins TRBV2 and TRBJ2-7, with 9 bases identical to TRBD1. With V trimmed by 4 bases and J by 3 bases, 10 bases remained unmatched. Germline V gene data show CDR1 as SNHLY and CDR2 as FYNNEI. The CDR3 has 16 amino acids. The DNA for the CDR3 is TGTGCCAGCAGTGGGGACAGGGCGGGAAACTACTACGAGCAGTACTTC. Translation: CASSGDRAGNYYEQYF.

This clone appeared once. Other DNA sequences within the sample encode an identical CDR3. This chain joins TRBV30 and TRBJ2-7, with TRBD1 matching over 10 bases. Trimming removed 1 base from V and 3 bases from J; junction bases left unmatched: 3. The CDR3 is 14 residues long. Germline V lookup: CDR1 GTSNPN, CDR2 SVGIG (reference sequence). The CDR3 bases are TGTGCCTGGAGTGGACAGGGGGCCCTCTACGAGCAGTACTTC. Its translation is CAWSGQGALYEQYF.

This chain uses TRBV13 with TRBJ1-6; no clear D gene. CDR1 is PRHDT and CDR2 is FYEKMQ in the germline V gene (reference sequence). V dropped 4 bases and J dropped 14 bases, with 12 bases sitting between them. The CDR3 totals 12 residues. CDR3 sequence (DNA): TGTGCCAGCAGCTCCTCTTCAGATACCCTCCACTTT. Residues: CASSSSSDTLHF.

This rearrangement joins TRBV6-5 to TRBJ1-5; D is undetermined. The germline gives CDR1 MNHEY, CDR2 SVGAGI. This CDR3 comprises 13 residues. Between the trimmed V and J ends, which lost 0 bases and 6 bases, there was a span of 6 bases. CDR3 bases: TGTGCCAGCAGTTACTCCCGCGGTCAGCCCCAGCATTTT. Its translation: CASSYSRGQPQHF.